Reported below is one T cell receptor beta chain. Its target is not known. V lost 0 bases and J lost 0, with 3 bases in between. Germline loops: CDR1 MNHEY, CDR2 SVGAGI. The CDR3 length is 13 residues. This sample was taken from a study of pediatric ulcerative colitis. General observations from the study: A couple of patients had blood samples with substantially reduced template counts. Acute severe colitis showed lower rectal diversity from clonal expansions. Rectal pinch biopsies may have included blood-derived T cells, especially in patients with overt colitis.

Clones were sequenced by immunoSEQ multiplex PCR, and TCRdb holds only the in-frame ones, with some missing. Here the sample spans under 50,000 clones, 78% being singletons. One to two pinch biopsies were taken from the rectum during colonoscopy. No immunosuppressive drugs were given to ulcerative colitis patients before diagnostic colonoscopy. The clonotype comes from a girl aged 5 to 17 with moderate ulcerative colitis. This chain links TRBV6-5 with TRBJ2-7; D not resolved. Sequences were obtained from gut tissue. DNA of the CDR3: TGTGCCAGCAGTTACTCGGGCTCCTACGAGCAGTACTTC. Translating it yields CASSYSGSYEQYF.